This TCR beta chain was sequenced in a study of CD8+ T cells in alopecia areata. Study details: Those treated were given oral tofacitinib at 5 to 10 mg twice daily. Percent affected scalp area, the SALT score, rated treated patients' severity. Regarding the study as a whole: Scalp clonality and expanded CD8+ clones among the top 100 showed significant decreases with tofacitinib. TCR sharing was clearer in mice than between patients, perhaps partly owing to patient HLA diversity.

Sequencing relied on a cDNA template that was reverse transcribed from extracted RNA. Some clones are missing from TCRdb's copy, which holds only in-frame ones; the method was immunoSEQ multiplex PCR. The sample yields fewer than 250,000 clones, 60% seen once. As to this clone: As yet, its antigen is unknown.

Stated treatment: oral pan-JAK inhibitor, 5-10 mg twice daily. Germline lookup yields CDR1 SQVTM and CDR2 ANQGSEA. There are 15 residues in the CDR3. Deletions cut 6 bases from V and 4 bases from J, with 16 bases between. The receptor was derived from a human donor with alopecia areata. This specimen consisted of CD4+ T cells sorted from blood, obtained at week 4, from a patient treated with tofacitinib. The chain links TRBV29-1 to TRBJ2-6, with D tentatively TRBD1 (6 bases). The CDR3 DNA is TGCAGCGTGGTACAGGGATCGGCAGGGGCCAACGTCCTGACTTTC. Residues: CSVVQGSAGANVLTF. Based on the CDR3 plus reference TRBV29-1 and TRBJ2-6, the full variable domain is SAVISQKPSRDICQRGTSLTIQCQVDSQVTMMFWYRQQPGQSLTLIATANQGSEATYESGFVIDKFPISRPNLTFSTLTVSNMSPEDSSIYLCSVVQGSAGANVLTFGAGSRLTVL.